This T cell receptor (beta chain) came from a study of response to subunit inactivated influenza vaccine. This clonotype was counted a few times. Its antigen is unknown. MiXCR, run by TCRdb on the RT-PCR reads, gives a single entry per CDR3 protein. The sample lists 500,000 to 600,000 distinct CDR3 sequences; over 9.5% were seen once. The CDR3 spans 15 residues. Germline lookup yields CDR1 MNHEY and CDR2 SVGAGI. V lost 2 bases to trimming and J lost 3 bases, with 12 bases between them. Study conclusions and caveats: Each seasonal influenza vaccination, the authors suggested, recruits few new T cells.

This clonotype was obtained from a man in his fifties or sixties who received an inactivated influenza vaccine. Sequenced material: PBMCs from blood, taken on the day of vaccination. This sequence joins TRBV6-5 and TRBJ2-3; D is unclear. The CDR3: CASSYDPWTTDTQYF. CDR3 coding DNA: TGTGCCAGCAGTTACGACCCTTGGACGACAGATACGCAGTATTTT.